The clone carrying this TCR beta chain was counted only a few times. The sample belongs to a study of blood T cell repertoires in COVID-19. Study in general: Italy, Spain and the United States were the sources of the convalescent and acute COVID-19 samples. The cDNA or gDNA used as material had been derived from T cells, B-cell-depleted T cells, or PBMCs.

Per germline, CDR1 LNHDA and CDR2 SQIVND (reference sequence). The CDR3 loop spans 14 amino acids. The V and J ends lost 6 bases and 5 bases, in that order; junction bases with no gene match: 7. The authors' processing: The assay estimated nucleated cells by amplifying reference gene primers. The assay was immunoSEQ multiplex PCR, and TCRdb's table has in-frame clones only and misses some. That table supplies the V and J calls and clone size; D and trimming were determined from the DNA. The sample has over 250,000 clones; around 89% are singletons. V usage is TRBV19 and J usage is TRBJ2-5; 9 positions agree with TRBD2. Sequencing was carried out using peripheral blood. The sequence derives from a man aged 60-69 years who had recovered from COVID-19. The CDR3 sequence is CASRPRGGVETQYF. In DNA, the CDR3 is TGTGCCAGTAGACCCCGCGGGGGGGTTGAGACCCAGTACTTC.